A single sample is the source of the 22 T cell receptor beta chains below, sequenced in a study of molecular identifiers for immune sequencing clone quantification. MiXCR, run by TCRdb on the PCR reads, gives a single entry per CDR3 protein. The profile covers tens of thousands of distinct CDR3 sequences, with about 19% appearing a single time and about 1.5% taken by the ten largest. The sample consisted of naive CD8+ T cells from blood, with Jurkat cell RNA spiked in. Subset described: FACS-sorted CD8+CD4-CCR7+CD45RA+ naive T cells. The receptors shown here come from a human donor in good health. Some libraries in this study had Jurkat cell RNA spiked in.

This clonotype has a handful of counts. This chain connects TRBV4-3 to TRBJ2-5; a possible D gene is TRBD1 (6 bases). Germline CDR1 and CDR2: LGHNA and YSLEER. Trimming shortened V by 3 bases and J by 6 bases, and 20 bases separated the two germline ends. CDR3 size: 16 residues. This CDR3 is CASSHGRSDSKQTQYF. In nucleotides, the CDR3 is TGCGCCAGCAGCCACGGAAGATCGGACAGTAAGCAGACCCAGTACTTC.

This clonotype was seen ten or more times. This rearrangement joins TRBV11-2 to TRBJ2-5; tentative D call: TRBD1 (6 bases). From germline, CDR1 is SGHAT and CDR2 FQNNGV. V lost 5 bases, J lost 7 bases, and 17 bases lay in between. This CDR3 has 14 amino acids. The CDR3 DNA is TGTGCCAGCAGCCACCCTCCAGGGGATGGGACCCAGTACTTC. This gives the protein CASSHPPGDGTQYF.

There are many counts of this clonotype. The V and J genes are TRBV7-2 and TRBJ2-3; 8 positions agree with TRBD2. Germline values: CDR1 SGHTA, CDR2 FQGNSA. There are 15 residues in the CDR3. J gave up 4 bases and V 2 bases, and 5 bases lay outside the gene matches. CDR3 coding DNA: TGTGCCAGCAGCTTAACGGGAGGGCTGGCAGATACGCAGTATTTT. Its protein product is CASSLTGGLADTQYF.

This clonotype was recorded many times. The chain is built from TRBV12-3 or TRBV12-4 and TRBJ1-1; no definite D call. The CDR3 consists of 11 residues. V was pared by 4 bases and J by 7 bases, with 7 bases between. The CDR3 loop is CASSWEFEAFF. CDR3 coding DNA: TGTGCCAGCAGTTGGGAGTTTGAAGCTTTCTTT.

The chain combines TRBV10-1 with TRBJ2-2, with TRBD2 matching 12 bases. This CDR3 is 17 amino acids long. From germline, CDR1 is WNHNN and CDR2 SYGVQD (reference sequence). The V and J ends lost 4 bases and 6 bases, in that order; junction bases with no gene match: 9. The CDR3: CASSGLAGEFGAGELFF. CDR3 nucleotides: TGCGCCAGCAGTGGACTAGCGGGAGAGTTTGGCGCCGGGGAGCTGTTTTTT.

This clonotype turned up a few times. Its ends do not fully match the called genes, so a read error is possible. V usage is TRBV27 and J usage is TRBJ2-6; D may be TRBD1 (5 bases). The CDR3 runs to 18 residues. Germline loops: CDR1 MNHEY, CDR2 SMNVEV (reference sequence). In DNA form, the CDR3 reads TGTGCCAGCAGTTTATCCCCCGGTTTCCTGACTGGGGCCAACGTCCCGACTTTC. This encodes CASSLSPGFLTGANVPTF.

In this sample, this clonotype turned up many times. V is TRBV5-1 and J is TRBJ2-7; TRBD2 aligns across 11 bases. Per the germline V gene, CDR1 is SGHRS and CDR2 is YFSETQ. The CDR3 runs to 15 residues. The trim removed 6 bases at V and 4 bases at J, leaving 9 bases unmatched. The CDR3 coding sequence is TGCGCCAGCAAAGTTGGTCTAGCGGGAGGTTACGAGCAGTACTTC. It is translated as CASKVGLAGGYEQYF.

The table lists this clonotype with many counts. The chain has TRBV3-1 and TRBJ2-5; TRBD2 matches at 10 bases. With V trimmed by 4 bases and J by 2 bases, 1 base remained unmatched. The CDR3 consists of 14 residues. Per germline, CDR1 LGHDT and CDR2 YNNKEL (reference sequence). The CDR3 DNA sequence: TGTGCCAGCAGCCGGACTAGCGGACAAGAGACCCAGTACTTC. Translated: CASSRTSGQETQYF.

This clonotype showed up many times. The chain uses TRBV7-9 and TRBJ2-1; the D gene is possibly TRBD2 (7 bases). V lost 1 base and J 7 bases, leaving 23 bases between the germline ends. In germline, CDR1 is SEHNR, CDR2 FQNEAQ (reference sequence). CDR3 size: 18 residues. The CDR3 DNA reads TGTGCCAGCAGCTTAGAACTAGCGCCCCCCGTCCAGGGGAATGAGCAGTTCTTC. Translated: CASSLELAPPVQGNEQFF.

This clonotype has ten or more counts. This sequence joins TRBV4-1 and TRBJ2-3; D is possibly TRBD2 (5 bases). Germline assignment: CDR1 MGHRA and CDR2 YSYEKL. Trimming shortened V by 4 bases and J by 4 bases, and 12 bases separated the two germline ends. This CDR3 is 14 amino acids long. The CDR3 loop is CASSPGPLADTQYF. Written as DNA, the CDR3 is TGCGCCAGCAGCCCCGGTCCACTAGCAGATACGCAGTATTTT.

This clonotype was seen at least ten times. CDR3 residues: CASSYGESGYEQYF. CDR3 in DNA: TGTGCCAGCAGTTACGGGGAGTCCGGATACGAGCAGTACTTC. J is TRBJ2-7 and V is TRBV6-2 or TRBV6-3; D is possibly TRBD2 (5 bases). This CDR3 is built from 14 residues. The germline gives CDR1 MNHEY, CDR2 SVGEGT. Trimming stripped 2 bases from V and 4 bases from J, with 12 bases between.

In the case of this clonotype: Just one base apart from a much larger clone, this may be a read error. The V call is TRBV6-2 or TRBV6-3, the J call TRBJ1-5; D uncertain. V was trimmed by 0 bases and J by 7 bases, leaving 13 bases between them. The CDR3 runs to 15 residues. The germline CDR1 and CDR2 sequences are MNHEY and SVGEGT. The CDR3 protein is CASSYSGPGNQPQHF. DNA for the CDR3: TGTGCCAGCAGTTACTCCGGCCCGGGGAACCAGCCCCAGCATTTT.

The sample holds many counts of this clonotype. The V and J genes are TRBV6-5 and TRBJ2-7; 7 positions agree with TRBD2. Germline lookup yields CDR1 MNHEY and CDR2 SVGAGI. The V segment lost 3 bases and the J segment 5 bases; nucleotides outside the gene matches: 7. The CDR3 is made up of 14 amino acids. CDR3 bases: TGTGCCAGCAGTTATTTAGGGGAGGGCAACGAGCAGTACTTC. It is translated as CASSYLGEGNEQYF.

This clonotype came up a few times. The junction departs from germline at one end; a sequencing error may be responsible. The genes are TRBV2 and TRBJ2-3; D not certain. The CDR3 consists of 11 residues. Looked up from germline, CDR1 is SNHLY and CDR2 is FYNNEI. CDR3 region: CANSGTDTQYF. CDR3 nucleotides: TGTGCCAACAGTGGAACAGATACGCAGTATTTT.

The V and J genes are TRBV27 and TRBJ2-1; D is perhaps TRBD1 or TRBD2 (5 bases each). CDR1 is MNHEY and CDR2 is SMNVEV in the germline V gene (reference sequence). There are 15 residues in the CDR3. The ends were cut back, 3 bases at V and 8 bases at J, with 17 bases in the middle. CDR3 protein: CASSFPGQTYDEQFF. CDR3 nucleotide sequence: TGTGCCAGCAGTTTTCCGGGGCAAACATACGATGAGCAGTTCTTC.

This clonotype was detected ten times or more. The chain recombines TRBV10-3 with TRBJ2-7; no reliable D call. This CDR3 contains 15 residues. V was pared by 10 bases and J by 4 bases, with 23 bases between. Germline V gives CDR1 ENHRY, CDR2 SYGVKD. The CDR3 reads CATARTAELGYEQYF. The CDR3 DNA reads TGTGCCACGGCTCGGACCGCGGAGTTGGGTTACGAGCAGTACTTC.

This clonotype was counted at least ten times. The rearrangement links TRBV30 to TRBJ2-3; TRBD1 is a possible D gene (5 bases). Looked up from germline, CDR1 is GTSNPN and CDR2 is SVGIG (reference sequence). The CDR3 has 15 amino acids. Trimming removed 0 bases at V and 0 bases at J, with 10 bases between. For the CDR3, the DNA is TGTGCCTGGAGTGTCGCCAGGGCTAGCACAGATACGCAGTATTTT. Translated: CAWSVARASTDTQYF.

In its sample, this clonotype ranks as medium-sized. J is TRBJ2-7 and V is TRBV4-1, with TRBD2 matching over 9 bases. The V and J ends lost 1 base and 2 bases, in that order; junction bases with no gene match: 3. Germline V gene data show CDR1 as MGHRA and CDR2 as YSYEKL. The CDR3 contains 15 residues. In DNA, the CDR3 is TGCGCCAGCAGCCAAGTTAGCGGGAGCGCCTACGAGCAGTACTTC. Translating gives CASSQVSGSAYEQYF.

V usage is TRBV28 and J usage is TRBJ2-7, with D tentatively TRBD2 (5 bases). The CDR3 length is 13 residues. V shed 3 bases and J shed 3 bases, with 9 bases lying between them. Looked up from germline, CDR1 is MDHEN and CDR2 is SYDVKM. The CDR3 DNA sequence: TGTGCCAGCAGTTTGAGGACTTACTACGAGCAGTACTTC. Protein product: CASSLRTYYEQYF.

This clonotype occurred many times. The rearrangement joins TRBV20-1 to TRBJ2-2, with D uncertain. CDR1 and CDR2 from the germline V gene are DFQATT and SNEGSKA (reference sequence). The V gene lost 2 bases and the J gene lost 4 bases, with 8 bases spanning the gap. This CDR3 has 13 amino acids. The CDR3 region is CSARLFSTGELFF. The DNA for the CDR3 is TGCAGTGCTAGACTATTTAGCACCGGGGAGCTGTTTTTT.

This clonotype was picked up a small number of times. The chain employs TRBV7-3 and TRBJ2-1, with 11 bases identical to TRBD2. CDR3 length: 14 amino acids. CDR1 is SGHTA and CDR2 is FQGTGA in the germline V gene. After removal of 8 bases from V and 8 bases from J, the junction contained 8 bases not matched to a gene. In nucleotides, the CDR3 is TGTGCCAGCGTAGCGGGAGGGCCATTGGATGAGCAGTTCTTC. Amino acid sequence: CASVAGGPLDEQFF.

This clonotype was picked up many times. This chain links TRBV6-1 with TRBJ2-6; D perhaps matches TRBD1 (5 bases). Germline V CDR1 and CDR2: MNHNS, SASEGT. The CDR3 runs to 15 residues. V lost 6 bases and J lost 1, with 10 bases in between. CDR3 nucleotide sequence: TGTGCCAGCAGAAGCAGGGTTTCTGGGGCCAACGTCCTGACTTTC. This translates into CASRSRVSGANVLTF.